These 26 T cell receptor beta chains came from one sample sequenced in a study of patients and donors after allogeneic stem cell transplantation. TCRdb re-analysed the RT-PCR reads in MiXCR, keeping a single row per CDR3 protein. This table has about a million distinct CDR3 sequences, roughly 18% appearing once. The sequenced sample was blood, either unsorted or a sorted T cell fraction (not recorded which). The receptor source for this set is a human donor who was either an allogeneic HSCT recipient or a stem cell or donor lymphocyte infusion donor (not recorded which). It is not recorded whose cells these are; they may come from a transplant donor.

This clonotype has more than one count but fewer than ten. This chain joins TRBV11-3 and TRBJ2-1; possible D gene TRBD1, 6 bases. V was cut by 5 bases and J by 4 bases, with 21 bases left in between. CDR1 SGHNT and CDR2 YENEEA come from the germline V gene. This CDR3 has 17 residues. The CDR3 is CASSISERQETYNEQFF. In DNA form, the CDR3 reads TGTGCCAGCAGCATAAGCGAACGACAGGAAACATACAATGAGCAGTTCTTC. Full variable domain (rest looked up from reference TRBV11-3 and TRBJ2-1): EAGVVQSPRYKIIEKKQPVAFWCNPISGHNTLYWYLQNLGQGPELLIRYENEEAVDDSQLPKDRFSAERLKGVDSTLKIQPAELGDSAVYLCASSISERQETYNEQFFGPGTRLTVL.

This clonotype was detected many times. The chain has TRBV2 and TRBJ2-3; the match to TRBD2 covers 7 bases. V shed 2 bases and J 0 bases; nucleotides not matched to a gene: 2. This CDR3 contains 15 residues. CDR1 and CDR2 (germline): SNHLY, FYNNEI. The CDR3 region is CASSEQGGSTDTQYF. The CDR3 coding sequence is TGTGCCAGCAGTGAACAGGGAGGGAGCACAGATACGCAGTATTTT.

This clonotype showed up just a few times. This rearrangement joins TRBV29-1 to TRBJ2-7; either TRBD1 or TRBD2 may supply D (6 bases each). Trimming took off 4 bases at V and 7 bases at J, with 17 bases between the two ends. Germline CDR1 SQVTM, CDR2 ANQGSEA. The CDR3 extends over 13 amino acids. The CDR3 sequence is CSVVLAGGGEQYF. DNA of the CDR3: TGCAGCGTTGTCCTAGCCGGAGGGGGGGAGCAGTACTTC.

The chain links TRBV10-3 to TRBJ2-1; the match to TRBD2 covers 8 bases. Germline loops: CDR1 ENHRY, CDR2 SYGVKD. The CDR3 covers 16 residues. V shed 4 bases, J shed 3 bases, and the junction held 8 bases outside the gene matches. In nucleotides, the CDR3 is TGTGCCATCAGTGGGACCGGGGGGGGGAACTACAATGAGCAGTTCTTC. Translated, it gives CAISGTGGGNYNEQFF.

This clonotype was seen more than once but under ten times. V gene TRBV2 combines with J gene TRBJ1-1; perhaps TRBD1 as D (6 bases). The CDR3 length is 10 residues. V lost 6 bases, J lost 11 bases, and 10 bases lay in between. The V gene's germline CDR1 is SNHLY and CDR2 FYNNEI. CDR3 region: CASRRTAAFF. The CDR3 DNA reads TGTGCCAGCAGACGGACAGCGGCTTTCTTT.

This clonotype was observed a few times. The chain has TRBV4-3 and TRBJ1-6; D is undetermined. Germline CDR1 LGHNA, CDR2 YSLEER. The V and J ends lost 4 bases and 10 bases respectively, with 11 bases between them. This CDR3 is built from 13 residues. The CDR3 loop is CASSRRQGSPLHF. DNA of the CDR3: TGCGCCAGCAGCCGAAGACAAGGGTCACCCCTCCACTTT.

This clonotype was seen a few times. The rearrangement links TRBV2 to TRBJ1-2; D remains ambiguous. V was cut by 5 bases and J by 1 base, with 5 bases left in between. CDR1 is SNHLY, CDR2 FYNNEI, per germline. CDR3 length equals 12 residues. CDR3 sequence: CASSQFNYGYTF. The CDR3 bases are TGTGCCAGCAGTCAGTTTAACTATGGCTACACCTTC.

At least ten counts were recorded for this clonotype. The chain employs TRBV12-3 or TRBV12-4 and TRBJ1-1; a possible D gene is TRBD1 (6 bases). The V end was cut by 6 bases, the J end by 4 bases, with 15 bases between. The CDR3 runs to 14 residues. The CDR3 bases are TGTGCCAGCAGGGCCACAGGGAAGGTCACTGAAGCTTTCTTT. Its translation: CASRATGKVTEAFF.

This clonotype was picked up a small number of times. This chain uses TRBV27 with TRBJ2-1, with 10 bases fitting TRBD1. The V gene end was trimmed by 6 bases and the J gene end by 6 bases; junction bases not matched to a gene: 2. From germline, CDR1 is MNHEY and CDR2 SMNVEV (reference sequence). The CDR3 extends over 13 amino acids. CDR3 nucleotides: TGTGCCAGCAGGAGGACAGGGGGCAATGAGCAGTTCTTC. This encodes CASRRTGGNEQFF.

The sample holds a few counts of this clonotype. The V and J genes are TRBV12-3 or TRBV12-4 and TRBJ2-7; D might be TRBD2 (5 bases). The CDR3 is 15 amino acids. The germline V and J ends were trimmed by 1 base and 4 bases, with 14 bases remaining between them. Written as DNA, the CDR3 is TGTGCCAGCAGTTTAGATATGAGGGTTTCGTACGAGCAGTACTTC. It is translated as CASSLDMRVSYEQYF.

This chain connects TRBV9 to TRBJ2-5; D possibly uses TRBD1 or TRBD2 (5 bases each). The CDR3 sequence is 16 residues long. Germline V gives CDR1 SGDLS, CDR2 YYNGEE. V was clipped by 0 bases and J by 0 bases, with 12 bases between them. The CDR3 here is CASSVGPRGHQETQYF. DNA for the CDR3: TGTGCCAGCAGCGTAGGCCCTAGGGGACACCAAGAGACCCAGTACTTC.

This clonotype was counted between two and nine times. V gene TRBV12-3 or TRBV12-4 combines with J gene TRBJ2-3, with D unclear. CDR3 length: 17 residues. V was trimmed by 3 bases and J by 7 bases, leaving 23 bases between them. DNA of the CDR3: TGTGCCAGCAGTTTCCGACCTAATTCTGCAGCCTACCATACGCAGTATTTT. Protein: CASSFRPNSAAYHTQYF.

The chain has TRBV30 and TRBJ2-2; the D gene is possibly TRBD2 (6 bases). The germline gives CDR1 GTSNPN, CDR2 SVGIG (reference sequence). CDR3 length: 13 amino acids. Deletions cut 6 bases from V and 5 bases from J, with 13 bases between. CDR3 region: CACQRTTTGELFF. CDR3 in DNA: TGTGCCTGTCAAAGGACTACAACCGGGGAGCTGTTTTTT.

The chain links TRBV12-3 or TRBV12-4 to TRBJ1-1; tentatively, D is TRBD1 (6 bases). Trimming pared 10 bases from V and 8 bases from J, leaving 11 bases between. This CDR3 has 10 amino acids. Here the CDR3 DNA reads TGTGCCACAGGGGCGCGGGAAGCTTTCTTT. Translating gives CATGAREAFF.

V gene TRBV4-3 combines with J gene TRBJ2-2; D ambiguous. V lost 1 base and J lost 1, with 7 bases in between. Per the germline V gene, CDR1 is LGHNA and CDR2 is YSLEER. CDR3 size: 15 residues. The CDR3 nucleotides read TGCGCCAGCAGCCAAGTTCTTAGGAACACCGGGGAGCTGTTTTTT. It is translated as CASSQVLRNTGELFF.

The chain employs TRBV30 and TRBJ2-7; the D gene could be TRBD1 or TRBD2 (6 bases each). Germline-derived CDR1 and CDR2 are GTSNPN and SVGIG (reference sequence). The V end lost 8 bases, the J end lost 4 bases, and 18 bases lay between the germline ends. This CDR3 region has 13 residues. The DNA of the CDR3 is TGTGCCGGCGGAAGGGGGGATCTTTACGAGCAGTACTTC. Translating gives CAGGRGDLYEQYF.

This clonotype was seen only once. The chain joins TRBV30 to TRBJ2-1; 11 nucleotides align to TRBD2. Germline CDR1 is GTSNPN and CDR2 is SVGIG (reference sequence). V shed 1 base and J 3 bases; nucleotides not matched to a gene: 2. The CDR3 is made up of 15 amino acids. CDR3 sequence: CAWSEGTSGYNEQFF. The CDR3 nucleotides read TGTGCCTGGAGTGAGGGGACTAGCGGCTACAATGAGCAGTTCTTC. Variable domain in full (rest from reference TRBV30 and TRBJ2-1): SQTIHQWPATLVQPVGSPLSLECTVEGTSNPNLYWYRQAAGRGLQLLFYSVGIGQISSEVPQNLSASRPQDRQFILSSKKLLLSDSGFYLCAWSEGTSGYNEQFFGPGTRLTVL.

The CDR3 loop is CASTRSVNTGELFF. The DNA of the CDR3 is TGTGCCAGCACTCGGTCGGTGAACACCGGGGAGCTGTTTTTT. The rearrangement joins TRBV6-1 to TRBJ2-2; D not certain. The CDR3 is made up of 14 amino acids. Germline V gives CDR1 MNHNS, CDR2 SASEGT. V was cut by 7 bases and J by 1 base, with 10 bases left in between.

This clonotype has a handful of counts. V is TRBV30 and J is TRBJ1-1; 9 positions match TRBD1. J was trimmed by 7 bases and V by 3 bases; bases with no gene match: 6. The CDR3 loop spans 13 amino acids. Germline V CDR1 and CDR2: GTSNPN, SVGIG (reference sequence). CDR3 DNA: TGTGCCTGGAGCTACAGGGGGCTGGGTGAAGCTTTCTTT. Translation gives CAWSYRGLGEAFF.

The chain employs TRBV7-2 and TRBJ1-1, with TRBD1 identical over 7 bases. The V segment lost 0 bases and the J segment 4 bases; nucleotides outside the gene matches: 8. The V gene's germline CDR1 is SGHTA and CDR2 FQGNSA. The CDR3 is 16 residues long. Here the CDR3 DNA reads TGTGCCAGCAGCTTAGCGATGGCAGGGGGGGGCACTGAAGCTTTCTTT. Protein product: CASSLAMAGGGTEAFF.

This clonotype showed up just a few times. The chain joins TRBV5-4 to TRBJ1-1; D unresolved. CDR3 size: 13 residues. The germline V gene has CDR1 SGHNT and CDR2 YYREEE (reference sequence). The V end was cut by 4 bases, the J end by 4 bases, with 11 bases between. CDR3 in amino acids: CASSPVGVTEAFF. CDR3 nucleotides: TGTGCCAGCAGCCCGGTCGGCGTCACTGAAGCTTTCTTT.

In its sample, this clonotype was seen a few times. This chain links TRBV3-1 with TRBJ1-6; D is unresolved. Germline V gives CDR1 LGHDT, CDR2 YNNKEL (reference sequence). V lost 0 bases and J lost 10, with 10 bases in between. The CDR3 extends over 14 amino acids. The CDR3 DNA sequence: TGTGCCAGCAGCCAAGATCGGGGTTCCTCACCCCTCCACTTT. It translates to CASSQDRGSSPLHF.

V usage is TRBV24-1 and J usage is TRBJ1-2; D not resolved. V was cut by 6 bases and J by 4 bases, with 5 bases left in between. CDR1 and CDR2 (germline): KGHDR, SFDVKD. The CDR3 covers 11 residues. The CDR3 DNA reads TGTGCCACCAGTTCCGGCTATGGCTACACCTTC. Protein product: CATSSGYGYTF.

This chain uses TRBV24-1 with TRBJ2-7; a possible D gene is TRBD2 (6 bases). CDR1 is KGHDR, CDR2 SFDVKD, per germline. The CDR3 is 16 amino acids. V gave up 0 bases and J gave up 3 bases, with 14 bases separating them. The CDR3 loop reads CATSDLPGRGVYEQYF. In nucleotides, the CDR3 is TGTGCCACCAGTGATTTGCCGGGACGCGGGGTCTACGAGCAGTACTTC.

This chain uses TRBV7-9 with TRBJ1-1; D is perhaps TRBD1 (5 bases). Deletions cut 1 base from V and 2 bases from J, with 14 bases between. This CDR3 is 16 amino acids long. From germline, CDR1 is SEHNR and CDR2 FQNEAQ (reference sequence). The CDR3 nucleotides are TGTGCCAGCAGCTTAGGGGCAGGGACGGCAAACACTGAAGCTTTCTTT. Encoded protein: CASSLGAGTANTEAFF.

The chain joins TRBV12-3 or TRBV12-4 to TRBJ2-3; 7 nucleotides agree with TRBD1. V lost 8 bases, J lost 2 bases, and 7 bases stayed unmatched. This CDR3 is 14 amino acids long. The CDR3 nucleotides read TGTGCCAGCCTCCGGGACAGCATCACAGATACGCAGTATTTT. Encoded protein: CASLRDSITDTQYF.